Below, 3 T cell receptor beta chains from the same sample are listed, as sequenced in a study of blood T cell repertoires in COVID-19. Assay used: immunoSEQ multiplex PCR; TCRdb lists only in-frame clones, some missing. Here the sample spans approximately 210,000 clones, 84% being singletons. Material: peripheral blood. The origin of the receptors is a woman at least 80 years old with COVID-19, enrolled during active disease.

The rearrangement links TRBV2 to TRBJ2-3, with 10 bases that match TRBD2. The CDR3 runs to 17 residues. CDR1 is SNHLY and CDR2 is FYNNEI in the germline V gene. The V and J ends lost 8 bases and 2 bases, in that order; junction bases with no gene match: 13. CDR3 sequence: CASPAKASGGSTDTQYF. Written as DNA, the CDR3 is TGTGCCAGCCCTGCCAAGGCTAGCGGGGGCTCCACAGATACGCAGTATTTT.

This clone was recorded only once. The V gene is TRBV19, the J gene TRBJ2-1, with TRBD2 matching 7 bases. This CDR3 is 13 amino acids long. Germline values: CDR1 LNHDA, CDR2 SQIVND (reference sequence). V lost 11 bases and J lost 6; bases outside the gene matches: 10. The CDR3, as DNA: TGTGCCGCAGGAGGCGGGAGCGTCAATGAGCAGTTCTTC. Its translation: CAAGGGSVNEQFF.

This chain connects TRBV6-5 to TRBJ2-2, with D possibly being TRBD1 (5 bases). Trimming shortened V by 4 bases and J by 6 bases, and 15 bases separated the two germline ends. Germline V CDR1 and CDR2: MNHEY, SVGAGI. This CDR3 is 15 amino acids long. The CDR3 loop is CASSWGQGVAGELFF. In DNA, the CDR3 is TGTGCCAGCAGTTGGGGTCAGGGTGTCGCCGGGGAGCTGTTTTTT.